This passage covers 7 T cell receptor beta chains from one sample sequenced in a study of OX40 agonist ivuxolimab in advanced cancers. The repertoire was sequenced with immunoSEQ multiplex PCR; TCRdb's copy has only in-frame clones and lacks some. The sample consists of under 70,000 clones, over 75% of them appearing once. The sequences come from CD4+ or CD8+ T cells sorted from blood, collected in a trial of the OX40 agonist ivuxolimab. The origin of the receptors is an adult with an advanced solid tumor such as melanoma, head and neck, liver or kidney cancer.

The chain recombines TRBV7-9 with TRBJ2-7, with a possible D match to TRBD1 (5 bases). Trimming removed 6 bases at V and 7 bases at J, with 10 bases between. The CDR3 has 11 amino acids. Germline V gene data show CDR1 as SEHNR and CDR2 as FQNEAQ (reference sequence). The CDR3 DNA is TGTGCCAGCAGGGCTCAGGGTGAGCAGTACTTC. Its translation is CASRAQGEQYF.

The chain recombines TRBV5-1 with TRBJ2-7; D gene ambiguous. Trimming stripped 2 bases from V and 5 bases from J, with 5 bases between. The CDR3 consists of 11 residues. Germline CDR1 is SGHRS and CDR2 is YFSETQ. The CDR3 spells CASSFNDEQYF. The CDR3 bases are TGCGCCAGCAGCTTTAATGACGAGCAGTACTTC.

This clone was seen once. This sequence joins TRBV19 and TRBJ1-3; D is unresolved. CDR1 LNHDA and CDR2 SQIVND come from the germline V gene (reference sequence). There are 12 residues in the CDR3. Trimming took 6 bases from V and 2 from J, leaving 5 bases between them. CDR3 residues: CASRPAGNTIYF. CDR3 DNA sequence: TGTGCCAGTAGGCCAGCTGGAAACACCATATATTTT.

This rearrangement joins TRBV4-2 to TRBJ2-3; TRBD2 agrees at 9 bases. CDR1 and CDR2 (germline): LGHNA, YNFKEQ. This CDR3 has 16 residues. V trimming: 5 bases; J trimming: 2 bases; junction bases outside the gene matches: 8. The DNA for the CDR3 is TGTGCCAGCAGCAACGGGAGGACTAGCGTCACAGATACGCAGTATTTT. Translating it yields CASSNGRTSVTDTQYF.

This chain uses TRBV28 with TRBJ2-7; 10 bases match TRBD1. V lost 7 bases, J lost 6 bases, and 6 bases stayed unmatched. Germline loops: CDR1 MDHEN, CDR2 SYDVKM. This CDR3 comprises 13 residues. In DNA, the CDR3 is TGTGCCAGCAAAGACAGGGGGCGTATCGAGCAGTACTTC. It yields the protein CASKDRGRIEQYF.

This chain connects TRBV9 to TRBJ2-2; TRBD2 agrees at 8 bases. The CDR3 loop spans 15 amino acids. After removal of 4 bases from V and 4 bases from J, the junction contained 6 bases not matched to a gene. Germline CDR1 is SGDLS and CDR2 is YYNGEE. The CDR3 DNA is TGTGCCAGCAGCTCCTTGAGCGGGAGCACCGGGGAGCTGTTTTTT. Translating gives CASSSLSGSTGELFF.

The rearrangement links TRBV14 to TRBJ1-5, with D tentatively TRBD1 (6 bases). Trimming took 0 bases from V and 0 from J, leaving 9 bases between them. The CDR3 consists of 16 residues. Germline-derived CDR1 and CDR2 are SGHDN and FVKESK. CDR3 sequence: CASSQDEGGSNQPQHF. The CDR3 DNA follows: TGTGCCAGCAGCCAAGATGAAGGGGGTAGCAATCAGCCCCAGCATTTT.